This TCR beta chain came from a study of neurological immune-mediated disorders. This clonotype was seen ten or more times. Germline CDR1 reads MRHNA; CDR2 reads SNTAGT. The CDR3 is made up of 15 amino acids. V was cut by 3 bases and J by 1 base, with 10 bases left in between. TCRdb processed the 5' RACE reads anew with MiXCR; each CDR3 protein has one entry. The sample holds over 65,000 distinct CDR3 sequences, about 9.5% seen once. The chain links TRBV6-4 to TRBJ2-1; D assignment may be TRBD1 or TRBD2 (5 bases each). Material for sequencing was PBMCs. The TCR was taken from a man aged 50 to 59 in good health. Written as DNA, the CDR3 is TGTGCCAGCAGTGAGGGGACGGTTTCCTACAATGAGCAGTTCTTC. Translated: CASSEGTVSYNEQFF.